Below, 19 T cell receptor beta chains from the same sample are listed, as sequenced in a study of CDR3 diversity in severe acne. TCRdb ran MiXCR on the PCR reads and lists one entry per CDR3 protein. The table records approximately 97,000 distinct CDR3 sequences, about half of them present only once. The sequencing sample was made of blood. Receptors were obtained from a male donor with acne.

The V and J genes are TRBV6-1 and TRBJ2-5; the D call may be TRBD1 or TRBD2 (5 bases each). Deletions cut 10 bases from V and 3 bases from J, with 24 bases between. Germline V gene sequence: CDR1 MNHNS, CDR2 SASEGT. This CDR3 comprises 16 residues. For the CDR3, the DNA is TGTGCCACAAAGCGCTTAGGGACCATAGTAAAAGAGACCCAGTACTTC. It codes for CATKRLGTIVKETQYF.

The chain carries TRBV9 and TRBJ2-5, with D hard to call. Per germline, CDR1 SGDLS and CDR2 YYNGEE. The CDR3 runs to 12 residues. The V gene lost 1 base and the J gene lost 4 bases, with 5 bases spanning the gap. The CDR3 DNA reads TGTGCCAGCAGCGTAAGGTCAGAGACCCAGTACTTC. This sequence encodes CASSVRSETQYF.

V and J are TRBV9 and TRBJ2-2; 15 nucleotides line up with TRBD2. The germline V gene has CDR1 SGDLS and CDR2 YYNGEE. J gave up 7 bases and V 3 bases, and 4 bases lay outside the gene matches. The length of the CDR3 is 16 residues. CDR3 protein: CASSGTSGGVGGELFF. The CDR3 coding sequence is TGTGCCAGCAGCGGGACTAGCGGGGGGGTCGGCGGGGAGCTGTTTTTT.

This clonotype was observed many times. A much larger clone differs from this one at a single base, so this may be a read error. The chain combines TRBV20-1 with TRBJ2-5; 9 nucleotides align to TRBD2. This CDR3 comprises 14 residues. Germline loops: CDR1 DFQATT, CDR2 SNEGSKA (reference sequence). As DNA, the CDR3 is TGCAGTGCTAGAATGGCGGGGGGGCCAGAGACCCAGTGCTTC. It translates to CSARMAGGPETQCF.

This clonotype is medium-sized (0.01 to 0.1%). J is TRBJ2-3 and V is TRBV2; tentative D call: TRBD1 (6 bases). V was clipped by 6 bases and J by 2 bases, with 12 bases between them. This CDR3 contains 14 residues. CDR1 SNHLY and CDR2 FYNNEI come from the germline V gene. The CDR3 loop reads CASSVGQPTDTQYF. Written as DNA, the CDR3 is TGTGCCAGCAGCGTCGGACAGCCCACAGATACGCAGTATTTT.

This clonotype appeared many times. V and J are TRBV28 and TRBJ2-7; TRBD1 matches at 9 bases. Looked up from germline, CDR1 is MDHEN and CDR2 is SYDVKM. Unmatched junction bases numbered 10, after V lost 3 bases and J lost 4 bases. This CDR3 contains 16 residues. The CDR3 bases are TGTGCCAGCAGTTTTGGGACAGGGTTTTTTGGGTACGAGCAGTACTTC. This codes for CASSFGTGFFGYEQYF.

CDR3 loop: CATSRDQGEETQYF. For the CDR3, the DNA is TGTGCCACCAGCAGAGATCAGGGGGAGGAGACCCAGTACTTC. This chain joins TRBV15 and TRBJ2-5; TRBD1 agrees at 7 bases. Looked up from germline, CDR1 is LNHNV and CDR2 is YYDKDF (reference sequence). Losses at the gene ends were 0 bases for V and 5 bases for J; bases not matched to a gene: 3. The CDR3 totals 14 residues.

This clonotype has a handful of counts. The chain links TRBV13 to TRBJ2-1; no clear D. V gave up 1 base and J gave up 0 bases, with 10 bases separating them. This CDR3 spans 16 amino acids. CDR1 and CDR2 from the germline V gene are PRHDT and FYEKMQ (reference sequence). This chain's CDR3 is CASSLAVFSSYNEQFF. The CDR3 DNA reads TGTGCCAGCAGCTTAGCTGTTTTTAGCTCCTACAATGAGCAGTTCTTC.

CDR3 region: CSVVPLEAGVHEQYF. The DNA of the CDR3 is TGCAGCGTTGTACCGTTGGAAGCGGGAGTCCACGAGCAGTACTTC. The chain employs TRBV29-1 and TRBJ2-7; 8 nucleotides line up with TRBD2. Trimming at V came to 4 bases and at J to 5 bases, leaving 13 bases not matched to a gene. This CDR3 comprises 15 residues. The germline CDR1 and CDR2 sequences are SQVTM and ANQGSEA.

This clonotype turned up a few times. V gene TRBV2 combines with J gene TRBJ1-5, with no clear D. The V gene's germline CDR1 is SNHLY and CDR2 FYNNEI. CDR3 length: 16 residues. The V end lost 0 bases, the J end lost 0 bases, and 9 bases lay between the germline ends. The CDR3 is CASSEALDYSNQPQHF. CDR3 nucleotides: TGTGCCAGCAGTGAAGCTCTAGATTATAGCAATCAGCCCCAGCATTTT.

Only one count was recorded for this clonotype. This rearrangement joins TRBV20-1 to TRBJ2-3; TRBD1 agrees at 9 bases. Germline values: CDR1 DFQATT, CDR2 SNEGSKA (reference sequence). This CDR3 contains 16 residues. V shed 3 bases, J shed 4 bases, and the junction held 11 bases outside the gene matches. CDR3 in DNA: TGCAGTGCTAGTCGGGCCGGGACAGGGCTCCCAGATACGCAGTATTTT. As protein: CSASRAGTGLPDTQYF.

The chain has TRBV20-1 and TRBJ2-1, with TRBD2 identical over 10 bases. The V segment lost 5 bases and the J segment 10 bases; nucleotides outside the gene matches: 14. The germline V gene encodes CDR1 DFQATT and CDR2 SNEGSKA (reference sequence). The CDR3 sequence is 15 residues long. The DNA of the CDR3 is TGCAGTGCTTACGACCTAGCGGGAGTAATTGGCGAGCAGTTCTTC. Encoded protein: CSAYDLAGVIGEQFF.

This clonotype has only one observation. This chain uses TRBV7-3 with TRBJ2-1, with D tentatively TRBD2 (5 bases). This CDR3 has 16 amino acids. The V and J ends lost 4 bases and 12 bases respectively, with 25 bases between them. Germline values: CDR1 SGHTA, CDR2 FQGTGA. CDR3 sequence: CASSSGDVVPSPGQFF. CDR3 in DNA: TGTGCCAGCAGCTCCGGGGATGTAGTGCCTAGCCCTGGGCAGTTCTTC.

The rearrangement joins TRBV7-7 to TRBJ2-1; 9 nucleotides match TRBD2. The V gene end was trimmed by 6 bases and the J gene end by 4 bases; junction bases not matched to a gene: 16. The CDR3 length is 18 residues. Germline CDR1 and CDR2: SSHAT and FNYEAQ (reference sequence). This CDR3 reads CASSPGGVAGETYNEQFF. Written as DNA, the CDR3 is TGTGCCAGCAGTCCAGGGGGGGTAGCGGGAGAAACATACAATGAGCAGTTCTTC. The full variable domain, with the rest looked up from reference TRBV7-7 and TRBJ2-1, is GAGVSQSPRYKVTKRGQDVTLRCDPISSHATLYWYQQALGQGPEFLTYFNYEAQPDKSGLPSDRFSAERPEGSISTLTIQRTEQRDSAMYRCASSPGGVAGETYNEQFFGPGTRLTVL.

This clonotype was found many times. The chain recombines TRBV6-1 with TRBJ1-5; D is unresolved. The CDR3 consists of 16 residues. With 2 bases removed from V and 2 bases from J, the gap between germline ends came to 13 bases. CDR1 is MNHNS, CDR2 SASEGT, per germline. Here the CDR3 reads CASSELRGVGNQPQHF. In nucleotides, the CDR3 is TGTGCCAGCAGTGAACTCCGTGGGGTAGGCAATCAGCCCCAGCATTTT.

By share of the sample, this clonotype is medium-sized (0.01 to 0.1%). This chain uses TRBV20-1 with TRBJ1-2, with D hard to call. Germline lookup yields CDR1 DFQATT and CDR2 SNEGSKA (reference sequence). V lost 0 bases, J lost 5 bases, and 10 bases lay in between. This CDR3 is 13 amino acids long. The CDR3 is CSARDGRLYGYTF. The CDR3 nucleotides are TGCAGTGCTAGAGATGGGCGCTTATATGGCTACACCTTC.

At least ten counts were recorded for this clonotype. The V and J genes are TRBV12-3 or TRBV12-4 and TRBJ1-6; D is ambiguous. V was trimmed by 0 bases and J by 9 bases, leaving 6 bases between them. This CDR3 is 13 amino acids long. The CDR3, as DNA: TGTGCCAGCAGTTTAGCGCTGGGTTCACCCCTCCACTTT. Its translation: CASSLALGSPLHF.

The chain combines TRBV6-6 with TRBJ1-5; 7 nucleotides match TRBD1. V gave up 5 bases and J gave up 7 bases; unmatched junction bases: 8. The CDR3 extends over 14 amino acids. Germline CDR1 and CDR2: MNHNY and SVGAGI (reference sequence). The CDR3 sequence: CASSPQGSGQPQHF. The DNA of the CDR3 is TGTGCCAGCAGTCCACAGGGGTCCGGACAGCCCCAGCATTTT.

CDR3 sequence reads: CATSAVFQETQYF. The CDR3 DNA follows: TGTGCCACCAGTGCCGTCTTCCAAGAGACCCAGTACTTC. This rearrangement joins TRBV24-1 to TRBJ2-5; D is unclear. Trimming pared 5 bases from V and 1 base from J, leaving 7 bases between. Per the germline V gene, CDR1 is KGHDR and CDR2 is SFDVKD. The CDR3 loop spans 13 amino acids.